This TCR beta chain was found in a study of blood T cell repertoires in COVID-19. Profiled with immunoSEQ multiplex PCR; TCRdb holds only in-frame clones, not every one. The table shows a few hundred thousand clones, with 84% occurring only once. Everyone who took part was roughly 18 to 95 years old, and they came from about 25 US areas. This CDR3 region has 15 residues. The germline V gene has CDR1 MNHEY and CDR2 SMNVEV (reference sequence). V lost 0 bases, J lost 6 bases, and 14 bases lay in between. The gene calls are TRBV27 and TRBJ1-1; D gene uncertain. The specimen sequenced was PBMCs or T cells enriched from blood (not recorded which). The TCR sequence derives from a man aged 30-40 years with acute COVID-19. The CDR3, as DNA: TGTGCCAGCAGTTTATCCCCCGGAGGGCGGCCTGAAGCTTTCTTT. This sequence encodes CASSLSPGGRPEAFF.